This T cell receptor (beta chain) comes out of a study of T cell responses to AZD1222 COVID-19 vaccine. Assay: immunoSEQ multiplex PCR; the TCRdb copy retains only in-frame clones and omits some. The data show over 65,000 clones, roughly 89% seen once. The V and J ends lost 7 bases and 4 bases respectively, with 7 bases between them. CDR1 is MGHDK and CDR2 is SYGVNS in the germline V gene. CDR3 length equals 11 residues. The rearrangement links TRBV25-1 to TRBJ1-2; D is unresolved. This sequence originates from an adult who received the AZD1222 COVID-19 vaccine. The input for sequencing was peripheral blood, taken 28 days after the second AZD1222 dose. The CDR3 DNA is TGTGCCAGCACTGATTCCTATGGCTACACCTTC. It translates to CASTDSYGYTF.